This TCR beta chain was sequenced for a study of blood T cell repertoires in COVID-19. Looking at the study overall: In each case, the material was cDNA or gDNA derived from T cells, B-cell-depleted T cells, or PBMCs.

Original processing notes: Estimated nucleated cell counts came from reference gene primer amplification. Sequencing was performed with immunoSEQ multiplex PCR; in TCRdb, only in-frame clones are kept and a portion is missing. The DNA was the basis for D and trimming; V, J and clone size are from that table. The sample shows approximately 290,000 clones, about 80% of them seen only once. The TCR sequence derives from a person aged 70 to 85 with COVID-19, enrolled during active disease. The sequencing input was peripheral blood.

The CDR3 DNA reads TGTGCCAGCAGCTCCAGGACTAGCAGGGATACGCAGTATTTT. It specifies CASSSRTSRDTQYF. The chain has TRBV7-3 and TRBJ2-3; TRBD2 matches at 8 bases. V lost 4 bases and J lost 6; bases outside the gene matches: 6. There are 14 residues in the CDR3. CDR1 is SGHTA, CDR2 FQGTGA, per germline.